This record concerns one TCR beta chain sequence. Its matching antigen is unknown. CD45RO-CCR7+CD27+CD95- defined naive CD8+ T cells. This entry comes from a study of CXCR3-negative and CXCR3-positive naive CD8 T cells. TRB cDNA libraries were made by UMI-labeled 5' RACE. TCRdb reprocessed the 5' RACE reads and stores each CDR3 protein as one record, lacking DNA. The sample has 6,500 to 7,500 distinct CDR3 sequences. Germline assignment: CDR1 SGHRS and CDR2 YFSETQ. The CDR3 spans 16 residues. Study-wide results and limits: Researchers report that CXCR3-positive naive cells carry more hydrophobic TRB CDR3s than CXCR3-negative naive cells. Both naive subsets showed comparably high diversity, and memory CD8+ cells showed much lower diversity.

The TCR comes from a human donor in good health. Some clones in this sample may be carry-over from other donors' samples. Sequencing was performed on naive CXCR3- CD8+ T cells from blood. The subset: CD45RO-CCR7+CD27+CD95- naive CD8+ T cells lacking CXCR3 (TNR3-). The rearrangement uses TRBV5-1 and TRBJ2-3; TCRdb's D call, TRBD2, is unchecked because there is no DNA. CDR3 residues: CASSLDSGASTDTQYF.